Each of the 9 T cell receptor beta chains below was sequenced from the same sample in a study of blood T cells in healthy people across ages. A second PCR, run for roughly 6 to 11 cycles, used a sample-barcoded 5' primer plus a J-beta primer mix. TCRdb independently ran MiXCR on the 5' RACE reads; one entry per CDR3 protein. The top ten hold about 11% of the sample, which has some 1.6 million distinct CDR3 sequences, about 31% seen once. Specimen: blood. Receptor source: a woman in her 30s in good health.

The genes are TRBV27 and TRBJ1-4, with 10 bases lining up with TRBD1. The V segment lost 5 bases and the J segment 2 bases; nucleotides outside the gene matches: 8. Per the germline V gene, CDR1 is MNHEY and CDR2 is SMNVEV (reference sequence). This CDR3 spans 17 amino acids. In DNA form, the CDR3 reads TGTGCCAGCAGTCCCCTAGACAGGGGGCGTACTAATGAAAAACTGTTTTTT. It codes for CASSPLDRGRTNEKLFF.

This clonotype was seen a few times. The J gene is TRBJ1-4, the V gene TRBV12-3 or TRBV12-4, with D possibly being TRBD1 (5 bases). With 5 bases removed from V and 6 bases from J, the gap between germline ends came to 13 bases. The length of the CDR3 is 14 residues. The CDR3 DNA sequence: TGTGCCAGCAGTGCGCAGGGAGCAGATGAAAAACTGTTTTTT. Encoded protein: CASSAQGADEKLFF.

The chain joins TRBV4-1 to TRBJ2-1; 9 bases fit TRBD2. The CDR3 has 16 amino acids. The V gene end was trimmed by 1 base and the J gene end by 1 base; junction bases not matched to a gene: 2. CDR1 is MGHRA, CDR2 YSYEKL, per germline. This chain's CDR3 is CASSQALAGSYNEQFF. CDR3 DNA: TGCGCCAGCAGCCAAGCACTAGCGGGTTCCTACAATGAGCAGTTCTTC.

The chain is built from TRBV5-1 and TRBJ2-7, with D perhaps TRBD2 (6 bases). Trimming removed 5 bases at V and 3 bases at J, with 15 bases between. The CDR3 sequence is 14 residues long. The germline gives CDR1 SGHRS, CDR2 YFSETQ. The CDR3 bases are TGCGCCAGCAGACAGTTGGGGGGAAACTACGAGCAGTACTTC. Protein sequence: CASRQLGGNYEQYF. Variable domain in full (rest from reference TRBV5-1 and TRBJ2-7): KAGVTQTPRYLIKTRGQQVTLSCSPISGHRSVSWYQQTPGQGLQFLFEYFSETQRNKGNFPGRFSGRQFSNSRSEMNVSTLELGDSALYLCASRQLGGNYEQYFGPGTRLTVT.

This clonotype was seen repeatedly, ten times or more. The chain combines TRBV20-1 with TRBJ2-7; D unresolved. CDR1 and CDR2 from the germline V gene are DFQATT and SNEGSKA (reference sequence). With 3 bases removed from V and 0 bases from J, the gap between germline ends came to 9 bases. This CDR3 contains 13 residues. DNA of the CDR3: TGCAGTGCTAGGACCTCTAGCTCCTACGAGCAGTACTTC. Its translation: CSARTSSSYEQYF.

The genes are TRBV20-1 and TRBJ1-5; TRBD1 matches 11 bases. The CDR3 has 16 amino acids. Germline V gives CDR1 DFQATT, CDR2 SNEGSKA (reference sequence). The junction had 5 bases not matched to a gene; V was cut back by 1 base and J by 3 bases. The CDR3 reads CSARAGQGGPNQPQHF. CDR3 coding DNA: TGCAGTGCTAGAGCGGGACAGGGGGGACCCAATCAGCCCCAGCATTTT.

The rearrangement joins TRBV12-3 or TRBV12-4 to TRBJ2-5, with 7 bases that match TRBD1. The V segment lost 5 bases and the J segment 1 base; nucleotides outside the gene matches: 7. The CDR3 loop spans 15 amino acids. CDR3 in amino acids: CASSPWTGSQETQYF. The CDR3 DNA is TGTGCCAGCAGTCCGTGGACAGGCTCCCAAGAGACCCAGTACTTC.

This clonotype has ten or more counts. The chain is built from TRBV12-3 or TRBV12-4 and TRBJ2-7; 8 bases map to TRBD2. V shed 8 bases and J 1 base; nucleotides not matched to a gene: 4. This CDR3 comprises 13 residues. This CDR3 is CASSRGGSYEQYF. The CDR3 DNA reads TGTGCCAGCTCCCGCGGGGGGTCCTACGAGCAGTACTTC.

V is TRBV5-1 and J is TRBJ2-3; 13 nucleotides agree with TRBD2. V was clipped by 0 bases and J by 5 bases; unmatched bases: 3. This CDR3 has 16 residues. Per germline, CDR1 SGHRS and CDR2 YFSETQ. CDR3 sequence: CASSLGRTSGRDTQYF. The CDR3 coding sequence is TGCGCCAGCAGCTTGGGTAGGACTAGCGGGAGAGATACGCAGTATTTT.